In its sample, the clone carrying this T cell receptor beta chain was seen a few times. Its antigen remains unidentified. This specimen comes from a study of T-cell memory formation after mild COVID-19. About the study: Clustering of TCRs was largely donor specific. Study results and limitations: Confirmation of SARS-CoV-2 specificity was lacking for second-wave clones peaking day 37.

TCRdb reanalysed the 5' RACE reads using MiXCR and keeps one entry per CDR3 protein. The repertoire consists of a few hundred thousand distinct CDR3 sequences, with 8% to 9.5% occurring once and the leading ten covering 20% to 25%. The CDR3 loop spans 14 amino acids. Germline assignment: CDR1 LGHNA and CDR2 YSLEER. With 4 bases removed from V and 5 bases from J, the gap between germline ends came to 12 bases. This sequence originates from a man aged 18 to 30 who had mild COVID-19 (a few samples of this study predate the infection). Cell type and time point are not known. Sequences were obtained from PBMCs or a T cell subset sorted from them (not recorded which). V and J are TRBV4-3 and TRBJ2-1; D not resolved. The DNA for the CDR3 is TGCGCCAGCAGCCTCCTGGCTAATGACAATGAGCAGTTCTTC. Translated, it gives CASSLLANDNEQFF.